Each of the 25 T cell receptor beta chains below was sequenced from the same sample in a study of T cell responses to AZD1222 COVID-19 vaccine. Here immunoSEQ multiplex PCR was the method, and the copy in TCRdb shows in-frame clones only, minus some. The sample includes 100,000 or so clones, over 75% of them seen just once. The source was peripheral blood, collected on day 0 of AZD1222 vaccination. The source of these receptors is an adult in good health.

The rearrangement links TRBV18 to TRBJ1-6, with TRBD1 matching 8 bases. The CDR3 runs to 14 residues. Germline CDR1 is KGHSH and CDR2 is LQKENI. Unmatched junction bases numbered 6, after V lost 4 bases and J lost 10 bases. The CDR3 is CASSRGQGESPLHF. CDR3 bases: TGTGCCAGCTCACGCGGACAGGGAGAATCACCCCTCCACTTT.

V usage is TRBV4-1 and J usage is TRBJ1-4; TRBD1 aligns across 7 bases. CDR1 MGHRA and CDR2 YSYEKL come from the germline V gene. V shed 7 bases and J 5 bases; nucleotides not matched to a gene: 19. This CDR3 has 18 residues. CDR3 DNA: TGCGCCAGCAAAGTGCAGGGATTTGAAGGGGGCTCCAATGAAAAACTGTTTTTT. The encoded protein is CASKVQGFEGGSNEKLFF.

This clone was detected only a few times. The genes are TRBV6-5 and TRBJ2-2; possible D gene TRBD2, 6 bases. Per germline, CDR1 MNHEY and CDR2 SVGAGI. Trimming pared 7 bases from V and 3 bases from J, leaving 15 bases between. CDR3 length equals 15 residues. The CDR3 DNA reads as TGTGCCAGCACCCCGGGGACTTCTTACACCGGGGAGCTGTTTTTT. This gives the protein CASTPGTSYTGELFF.

The genes are TRBV27 and TRBJ2-3; D is unresolved. This CDR3 is 16 amino acids long. The germline V gene has CDR1 MNHEY and CDR2 SMNVEV (reference sequence). V was pared by 5 bases and J by 2 bases, with 17 bases between. DNA of the CDR3: TGTGCCAGCAGTCCCATCTCAACTCCCAACACAGATACGCAGTATTTT. This gives the protein CASSPISTPNTDTQYF.

This chain joins TRBV5-1 and TRBJ1-2, with D hard to call. Germline CDR1 SGHRS, CDR2 YFSETQ. There are 13 residues in the CDR3. V lost 0 bases, J lost 7 bases, and 10 bases lay in between. CDR3 coding DNA: TGCGCCAGCAGCTTGGATTCGGGGTTTGGCTACACCTTC. Protein sequence: CASSLDSGFGYTF.

This clone was picked up one time. This sequence joins TRBV7-9 and TRBJ2-7, with a weak D call TRBD2 (6 bases). The CDR3 length is 13 residues. Trimming pared 3 bases from V and 2 bases from J, leaving 8 bases between. Germline V CDR1 and CDR2: SEHNR, FQNEAQ (reference sequence). The CDR3 spells CASSLGRTYEQYF. The CDR3 nucleotides read TGTGCCAGCAGCTTGGGGAGGACCTACGAGCAGTACTTC.

This rearrangement joins TRBV27 to TRBJ2-5; tentatively, D is TRBD2 (6 bases). V was clipped by 4 bases and J by 3 bases, with 9 bases between them. The CDR3 is made up of 13 amino acids. Germline V CDR1 and CDR2: MNHEY, SMNVEV (reference sequence). In nucleotides, the CDR3 is TGTGCCAGCAGTTCGGACTACGAAGAGACCCAGTACTTC. This sequence encodes CASSSDYEETQYF.

The chain is built from TRBV7-2 and TRBJ2-2, with 7 bases matching TRBD1. This CDR3 contains 14 residues. The J segment lost 2 bases and the V segment lost 5 bases, leaving 2 bases of the junction unmatched. The germline CDR1 and CDR2 sequences are SGHTA and FQGNSA. In DNA, the CDR3 is TGTGCCAGCAGCAGGGACAGCAACACCGGGGAGCTGTTTTTT. Protein: CASSRDSNTGELFF.

J is TRBJ1-6 and V is TRBV18; D unclear. The germline CDR1 and CDR2 sequences are KGHSH and LQKENI. The CDR3 length is 14 residues. Trimming left V 3 bases short and J 7 bases short, with 10 bases between. CDR3 in amino acids: CASSPSGDNSPLHF. The CDR3 nucleotides are TGTGCCAGCTCACCTTCTGGAGACAATTCACCCCTCCACTTT. The complete variable domain, with remaining parts taken from reference TRBV18 and TRBJ1-6, reads NAGVMQNPRHLVRRRGQEARLRCSPMKGHSHVYWYRQLPEEGLKFMVYLQKENIIDESGMPKERFSAEFPKEGPSILRIQQVVRGDSAAYFCASSPSGDNSPLHFGNGTRLTVT.

Judged by abundance, this clone is large. V is TRBV7-9 and J is TRBJ1-5; 9 bases match TRBD1. CDR1 and CDR2 (germline): SEHNR, FQNEAQ (reference sequence). There are 14 residues in the CDR3. V dropped 4 bases and J dropped 5; count of bases not matched to a gene: 3. This CDR3 is CASSSDRGDQPQHF. The CDR3 coding sequence is TGTGCCAGCAGCTCGGACAGGGGAGATCAGCCCCAGCATTTT.

This sequence joins TRBV5-4 and TRBJ2-1; TRBD1 matches at 8 bases. Germline CDR1 is SGHNT and CDR2 is YYREEE (reference sequence). After removal of 4 bases from V and 5 bases from J, the junction contained 5 bases not matched to a gene. This CDR3 comprises 14 residues. The CDR3 bases are TGTGCCAGCAGCCGGGACAGGTGGGACAATGAGCAGTTCTTC. This sequence encodes CASSRDRWDNEQFF. The full variable domain, rest sourced from reference TRBV5-4 and TRBJ2-1, is ETGVTQSPTHLIKTRGQQVTLRCSSQSGHNTVSWYQQALGQGPQFIFQYYREEENGRGNFPPRFSGLQFPNYSSELNVNALELDDSALYLCASSRDRWDNEQFFGPGTRLTVL.

The chain employs TRBV21-1 and TRBJ1-2; TRBD1, the table's D call, was not compared with the DNA. TRBV21-1 corresponds to a pseudogene. CDR3 size: 13 residues. DNA of the CDR3: TGTGCCAAGTGGAACAGGGCCAAAAATGGCTACACCTTC. The encoded protein is CAKWNRAKNGYTF.

This sequence joins TRBV6-5 and TRBJ2-2; no firm D call. Germline V gene data show CDR1 as MNHEY and CDR2 as SVGAGI. Trimming shortened V by 4 bases and J by 3 bases, and 15 bases separated the two germline ends. The CDR3 length is 16 residues. The CDR3 DNA sequence: TGTGCCAGCAGTTCGGTGACCGAAGCCGACACCGGGGAGCTGTTTTTT. Amino acid sequence: CASSSVTEADTGELFF.

The chain has TRBV7-2 and TRBJ2-2; D is possibly TRBD1 (5 bases). V lost 1 base and J lost 0, with 12 bases in between. Germline CDR1 and CDR2: SGHTA and FQGNSA. The CDR3 loop spans 17 amino acids. The CDR3 region is CASSLDYGAANTGELFF. DNA of the CDR3: TGTGCCAGCAGCTTAGATTATGGGGCTGCGAACACCGGGGAGCTGTTTTTT.

The V and J genes are TRBV2 and TRBJ1-1; no clear D gene. The CDR3 spans 14 residues. CDR1 and CDR2 (germline): SNHLY, FYNNEI. Between the trimmed V and J ends, which lost 5 bases and 0 bases, there was a span of 10 bases. The CDR3 nucleotides are TGTGCCAGCAGTCAACACGGAATGAACACTGAAGCTTTCTTT. Translation: CASSQHGMNTEAFF.

The chain couples TRBV28 to TRBJ1-4; TRBD1 agrees at 12 bases. The CDR3 totals 12 residues. The germline V gene has CDR1 MDHEN and CDR2 SYDVKM. CDR3 sequence (DNA): TGTGGCACCGGGACAGGGGGCGAAAAACTGTTTTTT. The encoded protein is CGTGTGGEKLFF.

The chain links TRBV7-2 to TRBJ2-1; D not resolved. CDR1 SGHTA and CDR2 FQGNSA come from the germline V gene. The CDR3 has 15 residues. V lost 7 bases, J lost 9 bases, and 22 bases lay in between. The CDR3 DNA follows: TGTGCCAGCAACCACGAAGATGGGAACGGAAGTGAGCAGTTCTTC. Protein: CASNHEDGNGSEQFF.

The rearrangement joins TRBV9 to TRBJ2-3; D is tentatively TRBD1 or TRBD2 (5 bases each). Per the germline V gene, CDR1 is SGDLS and CDR2 is YYNGEE. The CDR3 contains 16 residues. V was cut by 1 base and J by 2 bases, with 14 bases left in between. CDR3 amino acids: CASSVTSGTTTDTQYF. CDR3 nucleotide sequence: TGTGCCAGCAGCGTAACTAGTGGGACGACCACAGATACGCAGTATTTT.

The table lists this clone with a count of one. The V call is TRBV6-5, the J call TRBJ1-1; D not certain. The ends were cut back, 5 bases at V and 1 base at J, with 8 bases in the middle. Germline CDR1 is MNHEY and CDR2 is SVGAGI. This CDR3 has 13 amino acids. CDR3 sequence (DNA): TGTGCCAGCAGTATAACAGAGAACACTGAAGCTTTCTTT. It is translated as CASSITENTEAFF.

This rearrangement joins TRBV7-2 to TRBJ2-3; TRBD2 is a possible D gene (5 bases). This CDR3 contains 13 residues. The V end lost 0 bases, the J end lost 4 bases, and 5 bases lay between the germline ends. Per the germline V gene, CDR1 is SGHTA and CDR2 is FQGNSA. DNA of the CDR3: TGTGCCAGCAGCTTAGCAGCGGCAGATACGCAGTATTTT. Protein: CASSLAAADTQYF. The whole variable domain, filled in from reference TRBV7-2 and TRBJ2-3, reads GAGVSQSPSNKVTEKGKDVELRCDPISGHTALYWYRQSLGQGLEFLIYFQGNSAPDKSGLPSDRFSAERTGGSVSTLTIQRTQQEDSAVYLCASSLAAADTQYFGPGTRLTVL.

This sequence joins TRBV6-5 and TRBJ2-3; 8 nucleotides match TRBD2. V was clipped by 8 bases and J by 6 bases; unmatched bases: 7. This CDR3 has 13 residues. Germline V gene data show CDR1 as MNHEY and CDR2 as SVGAGI. The CDR3 is CASERGGRDTQYF. CDR3 DNA sequence: TGTGCCAGCGAACGGGGGGGCCGGGATACGCAGTATTTT.

This clone turned up a few times. The chain employs TRBV5-1 and TRBJ2-1, with 11 bases identical to TRBD2. The CDR3 consists of 16 residues. From germline, CDR1 is SGHRS and CDR2 YFSETQ. Trimming took 4 bases from V and 9 from J; bases not matched to a gene: 12. The CDR3 protein is CASSLDLAGGVTEQFF. CDR3 bases: TGCGCCAGCAGCCTGGACCTAGCGGGAGGTGTCACTGAGCAGTTCTTC.

The chain combines TRBV5-5 with TRBJ2-2; TRBD2 matches at 9 bases. This CDR3 region has 15 residues. V dropped 4 bases and J dropped 5; count of bases not matched to a gene: 6. CDR1 is SGHKS and CDR2 is YYEKEE in the germline V gene (reference sequence). This chain's CDR3 is CASSPGLAETGELFF. The CDR3 DNA sequence: TGTGCCAGCAGCCCGGGACTAGCCGAGACCGGGGAGCTGTTTTTT.

J is TRBJ1-1 and V is TRBV11-2, with D possibly TRBD1 on 6 matching bases. Germline values: CDR1 SGHAT, CDR2 FQNNGV. The CDR3 is 18 residues long. Trimming shortened V by 1 base and J by 0 bases, and 18 bases separated the two germline ends. The CDR3 loop reads CASSLVPRGSLMNTEAFF. The CDR3 nucleotides read TGTGCCAGCAGCTTAGTCCCCAGGGGCTCCCTCATGAACACTGAAGCTTTCTTT. The entire variable domain, with the rest obtained from reference TRBV11-2 and TRBJ1-1, is as follows: EAGVAQSPRYKIIEKRQSVAFWCNPISGHATLYWYQQILGQGPKLLIQFQNNGVVDDSQLPKDRFSAERLKGVDSTLKIQPAKLEDSAVYLCASSLVPRGSLMNTEAFFGQGTRLTVV.

V gene TRBV28 combines with J gene TRBJ2-7; possible D gene TRBD1, 5 bases. The V gene's germline CDR1 is MDHEN and CDR2 SYDVKM. This CDR3 spans 16 amino acids. Between the trimmed V and J ends, which lost 3 bases and 0 bases, there was a span of 15 bases. The CDR3 spells CASSFHYRRSSYEQYF. CDR3 nucleotides: TGTGCCAGCAGTTTTCACTACAGGCGATCCTCCTACGAGCAGTACTTC.